The rows below give T cell receptor beta chains drawn from one sample of a study of Ad26.COV2.S vaccination and SARS-CoV-2 variants. Some clones are missing from TCRdb's copy, which holds only in-frame ones; the method was immunoSEQ multiplex PCR. The table includes about 94,000 clones, more than 65% detected once. Here the sequenced sample was peripheral blood, taken after recovery from COVID-19. The receptors originated from a human donor who had recovered from COVID-19. CDR3s leave out the opening cysteine and the closing phenylalanine or tryptophan.

cdr3_length: 9
v_call: TRBV20-1
cdr3_aa: SADPGDTQY

cdr3_length: 10
v_call: TRBV12-3/TRBV12-4
cdr3_aa: ASSLPGGELF

cdr3_length: 12
v_call: TRBV28
cdr3_aa: ASSGEISYNEQF

cdr3_length: 10
v_call: TRBV10-3
cdr3_aa: AIGGKRYEQY

cdr3_length: 15
v_call: TRBV19
cdr3_aa: ASSKRTSGSLPYEQY

cdr3_length: 9
v_call: TRBV5-4
cdr3_aa: ASSEVGGYT

cdr3_length: 11
v_call: TRBV9
cdr3_aa: ASSVGMGQKAF

cdr3_length: 12
v_call: TRBV5-4
cdr3_aa: ASSHGPDGYEQY

cdr3_length: 12
v_call: TRBV7-8
cdr3_aa: ASSPKTGTDTQY

cdr3_length: 13
v_call: TRBV7-8
cdr3_aa: ASSPLSTGSYEQY

cdr3_length: 11
v_call: TRBV25-1
cdr3_aa: ASSPGTGFEQY

cdr3_length: 12
v_call: TRBV27
cdr3_aa: ASSSTAGVGTQY

cdr3_length: 16
v_call: TRBV6-2/TRBV6-3
cdr3_aa: ASSDPGQGTTSGNTIY

cdr3_length: 15
v_call: TRBV24-1
cdr3_aa: ATSDSFSGRAPGELF

cdr3_length: 11
v_call: TRBV19
cdr3_aa: ASSYTGLETQY

cdr3_length: 12
v_call: TRBV7-2
cdr3_aa: ASSLAPLTGELF

cdr3_length: 12
v_call: TRBV4-3
cdr3_aa: ASSQGGTWETQY

cdr3_length: 14
v_call: TRBV28
cdr3_aa: ASSRGLAGSTDTQY

cdr3_length: 13
v_call: TRBV28
cdr3_aa: ASSLTSGSHNEQF

cdr3_length: 9
v_call: TRBV9
cdr3_aa: ASSLQGEAF

cdr3_length: 10
v_call: TRBV7-8
cdr3_aa: ASAGGVTEAF

cdr3_length: 13
v_call: TRBV5-4
cdr3_aa: ASSFGLATYNEQY

cdr3_length: 12
v_call: TRBV7-2
cdr3_aa: ASSLYGPTDTQY

cdr3_length: 14
v_call: TRBV11-3
cdr3_aa: ASSGQGFFVNTEAF

cdr3_length: 13
v_call: TRBV18
cdr3_aa: ASSPQLGTDYEQY

cdr3_length: 12
v_call: TRBV11-3
cdr3_aa: ASSLDPDSYEQY

cdr3_length: 8
v_call: TRBV12-3/TRBV12-4
cdr3_aa: ASSSSLAF

cdr3_length: 13
v_call: TRBV28
cdr3_aa: ASSTDRISNYGYT

cdr3_length: 12
v_call: TRBV6-5
cdr3_aa: ASSPGRDGSEQF

cdr3_length: 10
v_call: TRBV6-5
cdr3_aa: ASSRNPNTQY

cdr3_length: 15
v_call: TRBV21-1
cdr3_aa: ASRNYSGRASGETQY

cdr3_length: 13
v_call: TRBV11-2
cdr3_aa: ASSLRSDSGNTIY

cdr3_length: 11
v_call: TRBV7-2
cdr3_aa: ASSLYRSPGYT

cdr3_length: 13
v_call: TRBV9
cdr3_aa: ASSQISTDGSEQF

cdr3_length: 11
v_call: TRBV28
cdr3_aa: ASSFHRTPPQY

cdr3_length: 14
v_call: TRBV10-1
cdr3_aa: ASSQAGSYSGNTIY

cdr3_length: 12
v_call: TRBV5-4
cdr3_aa: ASSLVQGYNEQF

cdr3_length: 14
v_call: TRBV5-6
cdr3_aa: ASTLYAGGFQEKLF

cdr3_length: 11
v_call: TRBV12-3/TRBV12-4
cdr3_aa: ASSFGRIHEQY

cdr3_length: 16
v_call: TRBV14
cdr3_aa: ASSPKIRPRDGYNEQF

cdr3_length: 13
v_call: TRBV6-5
cdr3_aa: ASSYSRGNNSPLH

cdr3_length: 12
v_call: TRBV7-6
cdr3_aa: ASSSEYAYNEQF

cdr3_length: 11
v_call: TRBV7-3
cdr3_aa: ASSLKGGTEAF

cdr3_length: 13
v_call: TRBV19
cdr3_aa: ASSIRPPGNQPQH

cdr3_length: 14
v_call: TRBV7-2
cdr3_aa: ASSLSVRAGARGQY

cdr3_length: 12
v_call: TRBV27
cdr3_aa: ASSLGQGKDEQF

cdr3_length: 12
v_call: TRBV5-8
cdr3_aa: ASSLGDGQETQY

cdr3_length: 12
v_call: TRBV5-6
cdr3_aa: ASSLVTGGSPLH

cdr3_length: 12
v_call: TRBV19
cdr3_aa: ATLMGGETGELF

cdr3_length: 13
v_call: TRBV7-3
cdr3_aa: ASSLTPRPSDTQY

cdr3_length: 12
v_call: TRBV7-9
cdr3_aa: ASSSLGYQETQY

cdr3_length: 12
v_call: TRBV10-3
cdr3_aa: AISERQSSYEQY

cdr3_length: 13
v_call: TRBV5-6
cdr3_aa: ASSARTGKHSPLH